Listed here are 17 T cell receptor beta chains from one sample, sequenced in a study of blood T cell repertoires in COVID-19 (dated by TCRdb to the early 2020s). Library preparation was by the immunoSEQ multiplex PCR assay. As stored in TCRdb, this immuneACCESS dataset retains in-frame rearrangements with V and J assigned. A fraction of the clones does not appear; measured against another copy, unresolved V genes explain less than half of the discrepancy, and the remainder lacks a known reason. The sample contains tens of thousands of clones, just under 80% of them found a single time. The top ten constitute roughly 27% of the sample. The sample consisted of peripheral blood. Source of these receptors: a human donor in a cohort sampled during active COVID-19.

This clone is medium-sized. The chain carries TRBV14 and TRBJ2-7, with TRBD2 matching over 11 bases. The CDR3 consists of 16 residues. The ends lost 3 bases at V and 4 bases at J; junction bases unmatched: 8. Germline-derived CDR1 and CDR2 are SGHDN and FVKESK. CDR3 in amino acids: CASSHTSGREWYEQYF. CDR3 bases: TGTGCCAGCAGCCACACTAGCGGGAGAGAATGGTACGAGCAGTACTTC.

In nucleotides, the CDR3 is TGTGCCAGCTCACTAGGGGGATCTGGAAACACCATATATTTT. Translating gives CASSLGGSGNTIYF. The chain links TRBV18 to TRBJ1-3; D might be TRBD1 (6 bases). This CDR3 spans 14 amino acids. Trimming took 4 bases from V and 1 from J, leaving 8 bases between them. Germline-derived CDR1 and CDR2 are KGHSH and LQKENI.

V and J are TRBV7-2 and TRBJ1-1, with 7 bases matching TRBD1. Germline-derived CDR1 and CDR2 are SGHTA and FQGNSA. V was pared by 6 bases and J by 1 base, with 5 bases of the junction left unmatched. The CDR3 covers 14 residues. CDR3 sequence (DNA): TGTGCCAGCAGGGAGGGGGCCGCGAACACTGAAGCTTTCTTT. This sequence encodes CASREGAANTEAFF.

The J gene is TRBJ1-2, the V gene TRBV7-9; D possibly corresponds to TRBD1 (5 bases). The CDR3 loop spans 14 amino acids. The V end was cut by 4 bases, the J end by 8 bases, with 17 bases between. Germline V lookup: CDR1 SEHNR, CDR2 FQNEAQ (reference sequence). The DNA for the CDR3 is TGTGCCAGCAGCTCATCCGGGGGTGCACTGGGCTACACCTTC. This sequence encodes CASSSSGGALGYTF.

J is TRBJ2-5 and V is TRBV12-3 or TRBV12-4, with 7 bases aligning to TRBD1. The CDR3 spans 13 residues. Trimming removed 5 bases from V and 8 bases from J; junction bases left unmatched: 8. CDR3 amino acids: CASSGTAPGTQYF. CDR3 nucleotides: TGTGCCAGCAGTGGGACAGCCCCGGGAACCCAGTACTTC.

V usage is TRBV27 and J usage is TRBJ2-2, with 8 positions matching TRBD1. The junction had 7 bases not matched to a gene; V was cut back by 3 bases and J by 4 bases. CDR3 length: 16 amino acids. Germline V gene data show CDR1 as MNHEY and CDR2 as SMNVEV (reference sequence). The CDR3: CASSFRDRGGTGELFF. CDR3 DNA: TGTGCCAGCAGTTTCCGTGACAGGGGAGGCACCGGGGAGCTGTTTTTT.

The chain employs TRBV5-5 and TRBJ1-3; perhaps TRBD1 as D (6 bases). The germline V gene has CDR1 SGHKS and CDR2 YYEKEE (reference sequence). V was clipped by 4 bases and J by 5 bases, with 13 bases between them. The CDR3 covers 14 residues. CDR3 nucleotide sequence: TGTGCCAGCAGCGAAGGACAGACGCGAAACACCATATATTTT. This translates into CASSEGQTRNTIYF.

This sequence joins TRBV5-1 and TRBJ1-1, with TRBD1 identical over 7 bases. The ends lost 2 bases at V and 3 bases at J; junction bases unmatched: 4. This CDR3 has 14 amino acids. The V gene's germline CDR1 is SGHRS and CDR2 YFSETQ. CDR3 coding DNA: TGCGCCAGCAGCTTCCAGGGGGTGGACACTGAAGCTTTCTTT. Encoded protein: CASSFQGVDTEAFF.

This chain joins TRBV18 and TRBJ1-6; D is unresolved. The V end lost 1 base, the J end lost 2 bases, and 6 bases lay between the germline ends. The germline V gene encodes CDR1 KGHSH and CDR2 LQKENI. This CDR3 has 15 amino acids. The CDR3: CASSPQRTYNSPLHF. CDR3 bases: TGTGCCAGCTCACCACAGAGGACCTATAATTCACCCCTCCACTTT.

The rearrangement joins TRBV5-8 to TRBJ1-5; 10 nucleotides match TRBD1. Trimming at V came to 7 bases and at J to 8 bases, leaving 12 bases not matched to a gene. Germline V gene sequence: CDR1 SGHTS, CDR2 YDEGEE. The CDR3 totals 15 residues. The CDR3 loop is CASGGGQGRFKPQHF. In DNA, the CDR3 is TGTGCCAGCGGGGGGGGACAGGGGCGTTTTAAGCCCCAGCATTTT.

V and J are TRBV19 and TRBJ1-2, with a weak D call TRBD1 (6 bases). Trimming removed 0 bases from V and 5 bases from J, with 10 bases in between. Germline V CDR1 and CDR2: LNHDA, SQIVND (reference sequence). The CDR3 covers 14 residues. The CDR3 nucleotides read TGTGCCAGTAGTATAGATGGACAGCTATATGGCTACACCTTC. Translating it yields CASSIDGQLYGYTF.

In this sample, this clone turned up once. V gene TRBV5-8 combines with J gene TRBJ2-3, with 7 bases lining up with TRBD1. The CDR3 consists of 14 residues. Germline CDR1 is SGHTS and CDR2 is YDEGEE. V shed 4 bases, J shed 0 bases, and the junction held 2 bases outside the gene matches. The CDR3 DNA reads as TGTGCCAGCAGCGTGGGACAGAGCACAGATACGCAGTATTTT. It codes for CASSVGQSTDTQYF.

This clone was observed a few times. The chain carries TRBV27 and TRBJ1-6, with 9 bases aligning to TRBD1. CDR3 length equals 14 residues. From germline, CDR1 is MNHEY and CDR2 SMNVEV (reference sequence). Trimming took 4 bases from V and 8 from J; bases not matched to a gene: 3. CDR3 residues: CASSYRGLYSPLHF. The DNA for the CDR3 is TGTGCCAGCAGTTACAGGGGGCTCTATTCACCCCTCCACTTT.

The chain is built from TRBV7-9 and TRBJ1-1; D perhaps matches TRBD1 (5 bases). The CDR3 covers 17 residues. The V end lost 5 bases, the J end lost 5 bases, and 24 bases lay between the germline ends. Germline V gene sequence: CDR1 SEHNR, CDR2 FQNEAQ (reference sequence). The DNA for the CDR3 is TGTGCCAGCAGCCGGGGGGTTGGCCCGAAAAGAACGACTGAAGCTTTCTTT. This gives the protein CASSRGVGPKRTTEAFF.

Only one count was recorded for this clone. V gene TRBV7-9 combines with J gene TRBJ2-3; TRBD1 matches 7 bases. Germline assignment: CDR1 SEHNR and CDR2 FQNEAQ (reference sequence). J lost 2 bases, V lost 5 bases, and 7 bases had no gene match. This CDR3 has 15 amino acids. Here the CDR3 reads CASSPPGQPTDTQYF. The DNA of the CDR3 is TGTGCCAGCAGCCCGCCGGGACAGCCCACAGATACGCAGTATTTT. The variable domain in full, completed from reference TRBV7-9 and TRBJ2-3, reads DTGVSQNPRHKITKRGQNVTFRCDPISEHNRLYWYRQTLGQGPEFLTYFQNEAQLEKSRLLSDRFSAERPKGSFSTLEIQRTEQGDSAMYLCASSPPGQPTDTQYFGPGTRLTVL.

This clone occurred once. The chain joins TRBV7-9 to TRBJ1-1; D unclear. The CDR3 totals 15 residues. From germline, CDR1 is SEHNR and CDR2 FQNEAQ (reference sequence). Trimming shortened V by 8 bases and J by 0 bases, and 16 bases separated the two germline ends. CDR3 bases: TGTGCCAGCGGTTCAGTGGGCAGCCTGAACACTGAAGCTTTCTTT. This translates into CASGSVGSLNTEAFF.

V gene TRBV5-1 combines with J gene TRBJ2-3, with TRBD1 matching 7 bases. There are 14 residues in the CDR3. Germline V gene sequence: CDR1 SGHRS, CDR2 YFSETQ. Germline trimming cut 8 bases from V and 0 bases from J; bases unmatched to any gene: 6. In DNA, the CDR3 is TGCGCCAGTAACTCGGGACAGAGCACAGATACGCAGTATTTT. Amino acids: CASNSGQSTDTQYF.